Reported below is one T cell receptor (beta chain). V shed 2 bases and J 5 bases; nucleotides not matched to a gene: 10. CDR3 length: 17 residues. Per germline, CDR1 MNHEY and CDR2 SMNVEV (reference sequence). The sample comes from a study of cytomegalovirus exposure and HLA in healthy donors. Sequencing was performed with immunoSEQ multiplex PCR; in TCRdb, only in-frame clones are kept and a portion is missing. The table shows over 150,000 clones, with around 85% occurring only once. The V and J genes are TRBV27 and TRBJ2-3, with 10 bases that match TRBD2. Specimen: PBMCs. This sequence was found in a man aged 18 to 29 in good health and CMV-seropositive. The CDR3 coding sequence is TGTGCCAGCAGTTTAGGAGCGGGAGGGACCTCAGGAGATACGCAGTATTTT. This translates into CASSLGAGGTSGDTQYF.